These 31 T cell receptor beta chains share one sample of origin, sequenced in a study of shared clonotypes between healthy human individuals. Here immunoSEQ multiplex PCR was the method, and the copy in TCRdb shows in-frame clones only, minus some. The sample has fewer than 3 million clones, about nine tenths seen once. The sequencing input was naive CD4+ T cells from PBMCs. Subset here: CD45RA+ positively selected. The receptors originated from a man younger than 30 in good health. Some clones in this sample may be carry-over from other donors' samples.

This chain joins TRBV19 and TRBJ1-3, with D possibly matching TRBD1 (5 bases). Trimming left V 8 bases short and J 0 bases short, with 11 bases between. The CDR3 spans 14 residues. The germline V gene encodes CDR1 LNHDA and CDR2 SQIVND (reference sequence). The CDR3 DNA reads TGTGCCAGTGGCAGACAGAACTCTGGAAACACCATATATTTT. Its translation: CASGRQNSGNTIYF. The entire variable domain, with the rest obtained from reference TRBV19 and TRBJ1-3, is as follows: DGGITQSPKYLFRKEGQNVTLSCEQNLNHDAMYWYRQDPGQGLRLIYYSQIVNDFQKGDIAEGYSVSREKKESFPLTVTSAQKNPTAFYLCASGRQNSGNTIYFGEGSWLTVV.

The chain recombines TRBV5-4 with TRBJ2-3, with 8 bases identical to TRBD2. V was clipped by 2 bases and J by 3 bases; unmatched bases: 8. In germline, CDR1 is SGHNT, CDR2 YYREEE (reference sequence). The CDR3 contains 16 residues. The CDR3 region is CASSLLAGLSTDTQYF. In DNA form, the CDR3 reads TGTGCCAGCAGCTTATTAGCGGGATTATCGACAGATACGCAGTATTTT.

V and J are TRBV6-6 and TRBJ2-7; 10 bases align to TRBD2. The CDR3 contains 16 residues. V lost 2 bases and J lost 1; bases outside the gene matches: 5. Germline V gives CDR1 MNHNY, CDR2 SVGAGI (reference sequence). DNA of the CDR3: TGTGCCAGCAGTTACCCTGCTAGCGGGAGTTCCTACGAGCAGTACTTC. Amino acids: CASSYPASGSSYEQYF.

The J gene is TRBJ1-5, the V gene TRBV30; D not resolved. The CDR3 length is 12 residues. Trimming shortened V by 3 bases and J by 9 bases, and 12 bases separated the two germline ends. Germline V lookup: CDR1 GTSNPN, CDR2 SVGIG (reference sequence). The CDR3 here is CAWRGPAGPQHF. The CDR3 DNA follows: TGTGCCTGGAGGGGCCCGGCGGGGCCCCAGCATTTT.

The chain joins TRBV5-1 to TRBJ2-3, with D unclear. From germline, CDR1 is SGHRS and CDR2 YFSETQ. Trimming removed 0 bases at V and 3 bases at J, with 8 bases between. CDR3 size: 14 residues. CDR3 loop: CASSLVGTTDTQYF. The CDR3 coding sequence is TGCGCCAGCAGCTTGGTGGGCACTACAGATACGCAGTATTTT.

The chain couples TRBV5-1 to TRBJ2-7, with 13 bases identical to TRBD2. Germline V gives CDR1 SGHRS, CDR2 YFSETQ. With V trimmed by 4 bases and J by 4 bases, 11 bases remained unmatched. This CDR3 is 17 amino acids long. The CDR3 region is CASSSRRTSGSPYEQYF. Written as DNA, the CDR3 is TGCGCCAGCAGCAGCCGGCGGACTAGCGGGAGTCCGTACGAGCAGTACTTC. Based on the CDR3 plus reference TRBV5-1 and TRBJ2-7, the full variable domain is KAGVTQTPRYLIKTRGQQVTLSCSPISGHRSVSWYQQTPGQGLQFLFEYFSETQRNKGNFPGRFSGRQFSNSRSEMNVSTLELGDSALYLCASSSRRTSGSPYEQYFGPGTRLTVT.

V and J are TRBV5-1 and TRBJ2-2; D might be TRBD1 (5 bases). The CDR3 is made up of 15 amino acids. Germline lookup yields CDR1 SGHRS and CDR2 YFSETQ. The V end lost 2 bases, the J end lost 0 bases, and 8 bases lay between the germline ends. This chain's CDR3 is CASSLSQANTGELFF. CDR3 sequence (DNA): TGCGCCAGCAGCTTATCACAGGCGAACACCGGGGAGCTGTTTTTT. Combining the CDR3 with reference TRBV5-1 and TRBJ2-2 gives the whole variable domain KAGVTQTPRYLIKTRGQQVTLSCSPISGHRSVSWYQQTPGQGLQFLFEYFSETQRNKGNFPGRFSGRQFSNSRSEMNVSTLELGDSALYLCASSLSQANTGELFFGEGSRLTVL.

The chain couples TRBV6-1 to TRBJ1-1; 8 positions agree with TRBD1. The trim removed 2 bases at V and 11 bases at J, leaving 4 bases unmatched. The CDR3 sequence is 12 residues long. CDR1 MNHNS and CDR2 SASEGT come from the germline V gene. CDR3 bases: TGTGCCAGCAGTGAACTGGACAGGGATGCTTTCTTT. Encoded protein: CASSELDRDAFF.

The rearrangement uses TRBV11-3 and TRBJ2-1, with D possibly TRBD2 on 6 matching bases. Germline V gene data show CDR1 as SGHNT and CDR2 as YENEEA. Trimming stripped 5 bases from V and 7 bases from J, with 15 bases between. This CDR3 is built from 14 residues. CDR3 nucleotides: TGTGCCAGCAGCCCCGGGGCGGGGTGGAATGAGCAGTTCTTC. Translated: CASSPGAGWNEQFF.

This sequence joins TRBV27 and TRBJ1-4, with a tentative D call TRBD1 (6 bases). Germline V lookup: CDR1 MNHEY, CDR2 SMNVEV (reference sequence). Trimming left V 4 bases short and J 0 bases short, with 12 bases between. CDR3 size: 16 residues. The CDR3 DNA reads TGTGCCAGCAGTTACGACAGGCGGGCAACTAATGAAAAACTGTTTTTT. Amino acid sequence: CASSYDRRATNEKLFF.

As to this clone: The same CDR3 is also encoded by other DNA sequences in this sample. This chain connects TRBV18 to TRBJ2-5; D not certain. Looked up from germline, CDR1 is KGHSH and CDR2 is LQKENI. The CDR3 is 12 amino acids. Deletions cut 4 bases from V and 2 bases from J, with 5 bases between. The CDR3 DNA is TGTGCCAGCTCACGATTTCAAGAGACCCAGTACTTC. Translated, it gives CASSRFQETQYF. The full variable domain, rest sourced from reference TRBV18 and TRBJ2-5, is NAGVMQNPRHLVRRRGQEARLRCSPMKGHSHVYWYRQLPEEGLKFMVYLQKENIIDESGMPKERFSAEFPKEGPSILRIQQVVRGDSAAYFCASSRFQETQYFGPGTRLLVL.

The chain employs TRBV9 and TRBJ2-7; D is unclear. The CDR3 is 14 residues long. The V end was cut by 0 bases, the J end by 5 bases, with 12 bases between. Germline V CDR1 and CDR2: SGDLS, YYNGEE. DNA of the CDR3: TGTGCCAGCAGCGTAGCTCAGGTTTCGAACGAGCAGTACTTC. Its translation is CASSVAQVSNEQYF.

This clone was seen a handful of times. This sequence joins TRBV9 and TRBJ1-4; D is undetermined. This CDR3 spans 14 amino acids. The germline V gene has CDR1 SGDLS and CDR2 YYNGEE. Trimming stripped 0 bases from V and 7 bases from J, with 10 bases between. The CDR3 bases are TGTGCCAGCAGCGTAGGAGTAGGAGGTGAAAAACTGTTTTTT. Protein product: CASSVGVGGEKLFF.

This chain's CDR3 is CASSLDRVKNTIYF. In DNA, the CDR3 is TGCGCCAGCAGCTTGGACAGGGTGAAAAACACCATATATTTT. J is TRBJ1-3 and V is TRBV5-1; D is perhaps TRBD1 (6 bases). The CDR3 is 14 amino acids. Trimming cost V 0 bases and J 6 bases, with 10 bases left between them. Per the germline V gene, CDR1 is SGHRS and CDR2 is YFSETQ.

CDR3: CASSLEEGGPSYNEQFF. The CDR3 bases are TGTGCCAGCAGCTTAGAAGAGGGCGGGCCCTCCTACAATGAGCAGTTCTTC. The V and J genes are TRBV7-6 and TRBJ2-1, with a possible D match to TRBD2 (5 bases). Looked up from germline, CDR1 is SGHVS and CDR2 is FNYEAQ. The CDR3 covers 17 residues. V lost 1 base to trimming and J lost 0 bases, with 13 bases between them. Complete variable domain (other parts from reference TRBV7-6 and TRBJ2-1): GAGVSQSPRYKVTKRGQDVALRCDPISGHVSLYWYRQALGQGPEFLTYFNYEAQQDKSGLPNDRFSAERPEGSISTLTIQRTEQRDSAMYRCASSLEEGGPSYNEQFFGPGTRLTVL.

The CDR3 nucleotides are TGTGCCAGCAGCCCAGGACACCTCAATCAGCCCCAGCATTTT. It specifies CASSPGHLNQPQHF. This chain uses TRBV7-8 with TRBJ1-5, with TRBD1 as a possible D gene (5 bases). Germline CDR1 and CDR2: SGHVS and FQNEAQ. V was clipped by 5 bases and J by 3 bases, with 11 bases between them. The CDR3 has 14 amino acids. Full variable domain (remainder filled in from reference TRBV7-8 and TRBJ1-5): GAGVSQSPRYKVAKRGQDVALRCDPISGHVSLFWYQQALGQGPEFLTYFQNEAQLDKSGLPSDRFFAERPEGSVSTLKIQRTQQEDSAVYLCASSPGHLNQPQHFGDGTRLSIL.

Comment on this clone: This sample includes further DNA sequences coding for the same CDR3. The chain couples TRBV27 to TRBJ1-2; D is perhaps TRBD1 (5 bases). Germline V gene lookup returns CDR1 MNHEY and CDR2 SMNVEV (reference sequence). V was shortened by 6 bases and J by 0 bases, with 11 bases between the two germline ends. The CDR3 spans 14 residues. In nucleotides, the CDR3 is TGTGCCAGCAGCCCTTTGGGGGCTAACTATGGCTACACCTTC. Translated, it gives CASSPLGANYGYTF.

The chain employs TRBV5-1 and TRBJ2-2, with TRBD1 identical over 8 bases. Germline values: CDR1 SGHRS, CDR2 YFSETQ. There are 15 residues in the CDR3. V lost 4 bases and J lost 0; bases outside the gene matches: 2. The CDR3 region is CASSMDRANTGELFF. CDR3 nucleotide sequence: TGCGCCAGCAGCATGGACAGGGCGAACACCGGGGAGCTGTTTTTT. The full variable domain, in which reference TRBV5-1 and TRBJ2-2 provide the parts outside the CDR3, is KAGVTQTPRYLIKTRGQQVTLSCSPISGHRSVSWYQQTPGQGLQFLFEYFSETQRNKGNFPGRFSGRQFSNSRSEMNVSTLELGDSALYLCASSMDRANTGELFFGEGSRLTVL.

This clone was observed a single time. V and J are TRBV27 and TRBJ2-7, with D unresolved. Germline loops: CDR1 MNHEY, CDR2 SMNVEV (reference sequence). The CDR3 has 13 amino acids. Deletions cut 2 bases from V and 3 bases from J, with 8 bases between. The CDR3 DNA is TGTGCCAGCAGTTTAGTACCAGACTACGAGCAGTACTTC. The encoded protein is CASSLVPDYEQYF.

The chain has TRBV5-1 and TRBJ2-7; 8 bases are a match to TRBD1. V shed 1 base and J 4 bases; nucleotides not matched to a gene: 16. Germline-derived CDR1 and CDR2 are SGHRS and YFSETQ. This CDR3 region has 18 residues. The CDR3 DNA is TGCGCCAGCAGCTTGTTATGGGAAGGTGGGACAGGAACATACGAGCAGTACTTC. Amino acid sequence: CASSLLWEGGTGTYEQYF. The entire variable domain, with the rest obtained from reference TRBV5-1 and TRBJ2-7, is as follows: KAGVTQTPRYLIKTRGQQVTLSCSPISGHRSVSWYQQTPGQGLQFLFEYFSETQRNKGNFPGRFSGRQFSNSRSEMNVSTLELGDSALYLCASSLLWEGGTGTYEQYFGPGTRLTVT.

This clone was counted once. V gene TRBV7-9 combines with J gene TRBJ2-3; 7 nucleotides line up with TRBD2. Germline-derived CDR1 and CDR2 are SEHNR and FQNEAQ (reference sequence). Germline trimming cut 5 bases from V and 5 bases from J; bases unmatched to any gene: 10. The CDR3 is made up of 15 amino acids. CDR3 nucleotides: TGTGCCAGCAGCCTGGCTAGCGGCCTAGGAGATACGCAGTATTTT. The encoded protein is CASSLASGLGDTQYF.

J is TRBJ1-2 and V is TRBV19; the D gene is possibly TRBD1 (6 bases). The CDR3 has 13 amino acids. V lost 4 bases and J lost 8, with 14 bases in between. Germline values: CDR1 LNHDA, CDR2 SQIVND (reference sequence). The CDR3 bases are TGTGCCAGTAGTACCGTCAGGGGAGGAGGCTACACCTTC. Amino acids: CASSTVRGGGYTF.

The V call is TRBV6-1, the J call TRBJ2-3; 11 bases line up with TRBD1. Germline V gene lookup returns CDR1 MNHNS and CDR2 SASEGT. With V trimmed by 4 bases and J by 0 bases, 9 bases remained unmatched. The CDR3 has 18 residues. CDR3 in DNA: TGTGCCAGCAGTGGGGACAGGGGGAGGGCTAGAAGCACAGATACGCAGTATTTT. Its protein product is CASSGDRGRARSTDTQYF.

The chain carries TRBV7-3 and TRBJ1-1; TRBD1 is a possible D gene (6 bases). Germline CDR1 reads SGHTA; CDR2 reads FQGTGA. V shed 3 bases and J shed 3 bases, with 20 bases lying between them. The CDR3 loop spans 17 amino acids. CDR3 DNA sequence: TGTGCCAGCAGCTTCTCCCACCTCAGGGGAGGATACACTGAAGCTTTCTTT. This codes for CASSFSHLRGGYTEAFF.

The genes are TRBV18 and TRBJ2-2, with 10 bases lining up with TRBD1. The CDR3 is made up of 16 amino acids. Germline values: CDR1 KGHSH, CDR2 LQKENI. V shed 3 bases, J shed 4 bases, and the junction held 5 bases outside the gene matches. The CDR3 DNA reads as TGTGCCAGCTCACCCGAGACAGGGGGCGTCACCGGGGAGCTGTTTTTT. Residues: CASSPETGGVTGELFF.

The genes are TRBV6-1 and TRBJ1-5; D may be TRBD1 (6 bases). The V end was cut by 5 bases, the J end by 1 base, with 12 bases between. Germline CDR1 reads MNHNS; CDR2 reads SASEGT. The CDR3 loop spans 15 amino acids. Written as DNA, the CDR3 is TGTGCCAGCAGTACACAGGGTGGGAGCAATCAGCCCCAGCATTTT. Protein: CASSTQGGSNQPQHF.

The chain joins TRBV30 to TRBJ1-4; 10 bases are a match to TRBD1. This CDR3 region has 13 residues. Looked up from germline, CDR1 is GTSNPN and CDR2 is SVGIG (reference sequence). V was pared by 6 bases and J by 5 bases, with 3 bases of the junction left unmatched. The DNA for the CDR3 is TGTGCCTGCGACAGGGGGCAGAATGAAAAACTGTTTTTT. This sequence encodes CACDRGQNEKLFF.

The J gene is TRBJ2-1, the V gene TRBV27, with D perhaps TRBD1 or TRBD2 (5 bases each). This CDR3 region has 14 residues. Looked up from germline, CDR1 is MNHEY and CDR2 is SMNVEV (reference sequence). Trimming shortened V by 7 bases and J by 2 bases, and 12 bases separated the two germline ends. CDR3 sequence (DNA): TGTGCCAGCACCCGGGACCATACCTACAATGAGCAGTTCTTC. Translating gives CASTRDHTYNEQFF.

This clone showed up just once. The V and J genes are TRBV10-3 and TRBJ1-5; D is possibly TRBD1 (6 bases). V lost 6 bases and J 2 bases, leaving 26 bases between the germline ends. CDR1 ENHRY and CDR2 SYGVKD come from the germline V gene. This CDR3 region has 19 residues. The CDR3, as DNA: TGTGCCATCAGCTCCCCGATCGGGTCAGGGGCGGTTCGCAATCAGCCCCAGCATTTT. Its protein is CAISSPIGSGAVRNQPQHF.

CDR3 bases: TGTGCCAGCAATTCCGCCTCGATAGCTTTCTTT. Translation gives CASNSASIAFF. The rearrangement links TRBV2 to TRBJ1-1, with D unclear. V lost 7 bases to trimming and J lost 10 bases, with 13 bases between them. The germline V gene has CDR1 SNHLY and CDR2 FYNNEI. This CDR3 is 11 amino acids long.

The rearrangement joins TRBV29-1 to TRBJ2-3; TRBD2 matches at 12 bases. The CDR3 loop spans 14 amino acids. From germline, CDR1 is SQVTM and CDR2 ANQGSEA. The V segment lost 4 bases and the J segment 1 base; nucleotides outside the gene matches: 0. For the CDR3, the DNA is TGCAGCGTTGGGACTAGCGGGGGCACAGATACGCAGTATTTT. Amino acid sequence: CSVGTSGGTDTQYF.